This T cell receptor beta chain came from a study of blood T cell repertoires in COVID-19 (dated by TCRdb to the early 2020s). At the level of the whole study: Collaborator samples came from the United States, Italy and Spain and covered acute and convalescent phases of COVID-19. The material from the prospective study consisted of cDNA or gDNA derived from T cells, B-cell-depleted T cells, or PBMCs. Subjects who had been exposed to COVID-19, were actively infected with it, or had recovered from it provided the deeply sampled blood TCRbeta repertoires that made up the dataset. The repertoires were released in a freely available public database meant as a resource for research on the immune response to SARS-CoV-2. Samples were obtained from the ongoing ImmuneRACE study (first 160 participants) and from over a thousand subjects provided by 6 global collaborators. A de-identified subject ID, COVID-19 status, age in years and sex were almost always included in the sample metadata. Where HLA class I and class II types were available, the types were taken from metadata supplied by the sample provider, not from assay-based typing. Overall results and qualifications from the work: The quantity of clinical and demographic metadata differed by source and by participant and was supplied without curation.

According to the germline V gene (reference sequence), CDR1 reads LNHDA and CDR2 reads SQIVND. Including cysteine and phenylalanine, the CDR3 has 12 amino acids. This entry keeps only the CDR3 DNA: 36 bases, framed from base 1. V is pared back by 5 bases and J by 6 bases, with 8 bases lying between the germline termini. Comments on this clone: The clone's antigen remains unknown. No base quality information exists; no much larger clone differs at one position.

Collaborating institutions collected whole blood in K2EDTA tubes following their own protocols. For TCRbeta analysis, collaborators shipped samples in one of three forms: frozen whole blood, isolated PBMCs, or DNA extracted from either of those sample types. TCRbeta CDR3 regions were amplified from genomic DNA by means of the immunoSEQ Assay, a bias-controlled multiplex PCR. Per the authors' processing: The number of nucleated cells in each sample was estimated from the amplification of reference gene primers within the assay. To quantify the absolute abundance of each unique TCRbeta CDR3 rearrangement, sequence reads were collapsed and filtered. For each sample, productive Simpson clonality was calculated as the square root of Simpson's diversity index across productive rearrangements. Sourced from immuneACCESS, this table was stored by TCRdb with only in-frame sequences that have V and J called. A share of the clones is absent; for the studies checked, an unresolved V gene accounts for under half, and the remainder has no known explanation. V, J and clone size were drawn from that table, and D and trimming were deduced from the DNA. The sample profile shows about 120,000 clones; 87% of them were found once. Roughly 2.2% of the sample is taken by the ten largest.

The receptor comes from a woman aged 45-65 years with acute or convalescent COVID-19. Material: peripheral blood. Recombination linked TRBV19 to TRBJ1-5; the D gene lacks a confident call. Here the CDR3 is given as CASSPEVQPQHF. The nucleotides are TGTGCCAGTAGTCCGGAGGTTCAGCCCCAGCATTTT. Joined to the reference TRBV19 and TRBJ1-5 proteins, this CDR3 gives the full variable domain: DGGITQSPKYLFRKEGQNVTLSCEQNLNHDAMYWYRQDPGQGLRLIYYSQIVNDFQKGDIAEGYSVSREKKESFPLTVTSAQKNPTAFYLCASSPEVQPQHFGDGTRLSIL.